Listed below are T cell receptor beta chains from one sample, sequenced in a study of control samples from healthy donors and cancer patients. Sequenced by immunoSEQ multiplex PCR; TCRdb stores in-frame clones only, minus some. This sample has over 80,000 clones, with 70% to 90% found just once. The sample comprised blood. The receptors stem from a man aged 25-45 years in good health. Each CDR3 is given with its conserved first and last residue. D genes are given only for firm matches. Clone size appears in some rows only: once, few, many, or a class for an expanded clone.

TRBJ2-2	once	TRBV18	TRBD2	TGTGCCAGCTCACCGACCGGGACTAGCGGCGGGGAGCTGTTTTTT	CASSPTGTSGGELFF
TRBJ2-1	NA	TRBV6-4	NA	TGTGCCAGCAGTGATGGCGATAATGAGCAGTTCTTC	CASSDGDNEQFF
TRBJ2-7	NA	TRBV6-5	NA	TGTGCCAGCACCGGGTTCCACGAGCAGTACTTC	CASTGFHEQYF
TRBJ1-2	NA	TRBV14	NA	TGTGCCAGCAGCTCGTCGTCTTCTCCGGGGGTTCGCTATGGCTACACCTTC	CASSSSSSPGVRYGYTF
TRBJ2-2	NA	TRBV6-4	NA	TGTGCCAGCAGTGTAACAGACACCGGGGAGCTGTTTTTT	CASSVTDTGELFF
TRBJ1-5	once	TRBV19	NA	TGTGCCAGTAGTATCTCCTGGGCCCAGCCCCAGCATTTT	CASSISWAQPQHF
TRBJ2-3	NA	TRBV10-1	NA	TGCGCCAGCAGTGAGCTCGATGGCACAGATACGCAGTATTTT	CASSELDGTDTQYF
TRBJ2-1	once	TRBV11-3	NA	TGTGCCAGCAGCTTAGGGTGGAGCAATGAGCAGTTCTTC	CASSLGWSNEQFF
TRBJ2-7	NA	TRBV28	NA	TGTGCCAGCTCTAGTTTAGGTTTGGCCTCCTACGAGCAGTACTTC	CASSSLGLASYEQYF
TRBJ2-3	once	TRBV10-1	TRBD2	TGCGCCAGCAGTGAACTAGCGGGGGGGCCACAAGATACGCAGTATTTT	CASSELAGGPQDTQYF
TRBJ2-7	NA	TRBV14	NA	TGTGCCAGCAGCCCACACGGTCCCTACGAGCAGTACTTC	CASSPHGPYEQYF
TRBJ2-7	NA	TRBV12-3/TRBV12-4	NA	TGTGCCAGCAGTTTAGACAACTCCTACGAGCAGTACTTC	CASSLDNSYEQYF
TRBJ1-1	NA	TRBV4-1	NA	TGCGCCAGCAGCCAAGTGGGGACCCAGGGCACTGAAGCTTTCTTT	CASSQVGTQGTEAFF
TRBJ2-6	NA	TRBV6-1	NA	TGTGCCAGCAGTGGACAGTTCCCCTCTGGGGCCAACGTCCTGACTTTC	CASSGQFPSGANVLTF
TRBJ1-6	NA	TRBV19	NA	TGTGCCAGTAGTTCGGGACCGGGCATTGGATCACCCCTCCACTTT	CASSSGPGIGSPLHF
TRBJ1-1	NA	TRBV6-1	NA	TGTGCCAGCAGTGAATGGGAGGGGCGCCGGGCTTTCTTT	CASSEWEGRRAFF
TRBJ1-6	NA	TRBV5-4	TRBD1	TGTGCCAGCAGCTATTCTGGGACAGCCTCACCCCTCCACTTT	CASSYSGTASPLHF
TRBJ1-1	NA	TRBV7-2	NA	TGTGCCAGCAGCTTAGCTGACAGATTGGACACTGAAGCTTTCTTT	CASSLADRLDTEAFF
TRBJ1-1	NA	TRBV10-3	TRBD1	TGTGCCATCAGTCGGGGACAGGCCGGTATGAACACTGAAGCTTTCTTT	CAISRGQAGMNTEAFF
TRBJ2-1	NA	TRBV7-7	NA	TGTGCCAGCAGCTTAAGCCGAACTCCAGGGAATGAGCAGTTCTTC	CASSLSRTPGNEQFF
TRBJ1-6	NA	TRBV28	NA	TGTGCCAGCAGTTTAGGTGCCTTT	CASSLGAF
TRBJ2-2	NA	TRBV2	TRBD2	TGTGCCAGCAGTCACTACTTCAGCGGGGCGGAGCTGTTTTTT	CASSHYFSGAELFF
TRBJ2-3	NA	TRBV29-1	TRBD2	TGCAGCGTTGATTTTGCGGGGGGGGCTCGCGATACGCAGTATTTT	CSVDFAGGARDTQYF
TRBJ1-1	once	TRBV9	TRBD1	TGTGCCAGCAGCGTACTAGACAGGGCGAACACTGAAGCTTTCTTT	CASSVLDRANTEAFF
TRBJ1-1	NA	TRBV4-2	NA	TGTGCCAGCAGCCAAGGGGCGGCCTCCTCCACTGAAGCTTTCTTT	CASSQGAASSTEAFF
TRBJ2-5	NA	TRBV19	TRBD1	TGTGCCAGTAGTATCGACAGGGAAGGTCAAGAGACCCAGTACTTC	CASSIDREGQETQYF
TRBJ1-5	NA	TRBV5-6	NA	TGTGCCAGCAGCTTGGGGGGTGTAGGGAATCAGCCCCAGCATTTT	CASSLGGVGNQPQHF
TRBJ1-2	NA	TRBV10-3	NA	TGTGCCATCAGAGGGGACTATGGCTACACCTTC	CAIRGDYGYTF
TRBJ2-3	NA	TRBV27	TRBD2	TGTGCCAGCAGTTCACTAGCGGGGGTGGGCACAGATACGCAGTATTTT	CASSSLAGVGTDTQYF
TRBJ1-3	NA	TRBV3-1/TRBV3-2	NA	TGTGCCAGCAGCCAAAGGGTCCGGGTGAGCTCTGGAAACACCATATATTTT	CASSQRVRVSSGNTIYF
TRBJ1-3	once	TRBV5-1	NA	TGCGCCAGCAGCTTGGGTTCGGGGGCTGGAAACACCATATATTTT	CASSLGSGAGNTIYF
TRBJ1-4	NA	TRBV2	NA	TGTGCCAGCACTCCGAGGGGGGGGAGTAAAACTAATGAAAAACTGTTTTTT	CASTPRGGSKTNEKLFF
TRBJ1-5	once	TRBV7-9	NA	TGTGCCAGCAGCCTACAGGGAGACAATCAGCCCCAGCATTTT	CASSLQGDNQPQHF
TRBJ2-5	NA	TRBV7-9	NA	TGTGCCAGCAGCTCTCCGGCCAGTTTTAACCAAGAGACCCAGTACTTC	CASSSPASFNQETQYF
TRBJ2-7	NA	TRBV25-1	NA	TGTGCCAGCAGTGAATTATTTGGGACCTACGAGCAGTACTTC	CASSELFGTYEQYF
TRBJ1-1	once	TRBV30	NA	TGTGCCTGGAGTGTACAAGTAAACACTGAAGCTTTCTTT	CAWSVQVNTEAFF
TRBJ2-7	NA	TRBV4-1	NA	TGCGCCAGCAGCCAAGTCGCGGCGGGCGCCTACGAGCAGTACTTC	CASSQVAAGAYEQYF
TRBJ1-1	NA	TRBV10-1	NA	TGCGCCAGCAGTGAGCGAGGGGACACTGAAGCTTTCTTT	CASSERGDTEAFF
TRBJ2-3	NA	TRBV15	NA	TGTGCCACCAGCGTGGCAGATACGCAGTATTTT	CATSVADTQYF
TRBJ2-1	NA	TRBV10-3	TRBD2	TGTGCCATCACCTTAAAAGCGGGGGGCTACAATGAGCAGTTCTTC	CAITLKAGGYNEQFF
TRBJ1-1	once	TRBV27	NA	TGTGCCAGCAGCCGTGGACGGGGTGAAGCTTTCTTT	CASSRGRGEAFF
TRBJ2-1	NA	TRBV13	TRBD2	TGTGCCAGCAGCTTAGGCCTAGCGGGGGGTAGGGCAATCAATGAGCAGTTCTTC	CASSLGLAGGRAINEQFF
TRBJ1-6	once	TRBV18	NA	TGTGCCAGCTCAGGGGATTCACCCCTCCACTTT	CASSGDSPLHF
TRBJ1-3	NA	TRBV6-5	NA	TGTGCCAGCGCCAACTCTGGAAACACCATATATTTT	CASANSGNTIYF
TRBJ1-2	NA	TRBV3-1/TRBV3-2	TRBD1	TGTGCCAGCAGCCAATGGGACAGGGGGATCTATGGCTACACCTTC	CASSQWDRGIYGYTF
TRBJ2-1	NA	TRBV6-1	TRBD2	TGTGCCAGCAGTGACCTAGCGGGGGGGCAGAACGAGCAGTTCTTC	CASSDLAGGQNEQFF
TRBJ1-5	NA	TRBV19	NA	TGTGCCAGTAGCCTTGGGGTTCGAGAGCCCCAGCATTTT	CASSLGVREPQHF
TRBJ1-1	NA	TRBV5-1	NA	TGCGCCAGCAGCTTGCACGGCAGGGGAGAAGCTTTCTTT	CASSLHGRGEAFF
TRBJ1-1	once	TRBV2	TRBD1	TGTGCCAGCGCGGGAGACAGGGACACTGAAGCTTTCTTT	CASAGDRDTEAFF
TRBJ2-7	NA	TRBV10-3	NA	TGTGCCATCAGTGAGTCAAGATACGAGCAGTACTTC	CAISESRYEQYF
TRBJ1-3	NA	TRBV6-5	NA	TGTGCCAGCAGTCCGAACTCTGGAAACACCATATATTTT	CASSPNSGNTIYF
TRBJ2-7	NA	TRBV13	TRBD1	TGTGCCAGCAGCCGTCGTCAGGGGGTCCACGAGCAGTACTTC	CASSRRQGVHEQYF
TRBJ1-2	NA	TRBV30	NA	TGTGCCTGGAGTGTAAGTCCCCCTCAAGGCTACACCTTC	CAWSVSPPQGYTF
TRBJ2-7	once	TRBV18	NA	TGTGCCAGCTCAGACCCGCCGACAGGTTCGAGCGAGCAGTACTTC	CASSDPPTGSSEQYF